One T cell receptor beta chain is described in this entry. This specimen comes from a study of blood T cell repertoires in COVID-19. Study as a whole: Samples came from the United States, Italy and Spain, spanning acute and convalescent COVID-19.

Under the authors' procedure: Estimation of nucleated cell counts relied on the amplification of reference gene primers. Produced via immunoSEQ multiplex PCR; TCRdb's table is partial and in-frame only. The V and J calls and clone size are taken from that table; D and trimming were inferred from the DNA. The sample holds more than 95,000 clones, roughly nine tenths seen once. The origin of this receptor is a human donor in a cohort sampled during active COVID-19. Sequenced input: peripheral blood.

In DNA, the CDR3 is TGTGCCAGCAGCCAAGATGGGGCAGGGGGCGATGAAAAACTGTTTTTT. It codes for CASSQDGAGGDEKLFF. The chain joins TRBV4-2 to TRBJ1-4; 8 bases match TRBD1. The CDR3 is 16 amino acids. Per germline, CDR1 LGHNA and CDR2 YNFKEQ. J gave up 6 bases and V 0 bases, and 6 bases lay outside the gene matches.